The source of this T cell receptor beta chain is a study of blood T cell repertoires in COVID-19. Across the study: Donors in Cohort 3 counted as recovered after two negative PCRs, clearance, or symptom resolution. Researchers got acute and convalescent COVID-19 samples from the United States, Italy and Spain.

Individuals drawn from approximately 22 US areas were roughly 18 to 100 years old. The CDR3 runs 14 residues. Deletions cut 5 bases from V and 1 base from J, with 10 bases between. Germline V gene lookup returns CDR1 MNHEY and CDR2 SMNVEV (reference sequence). Authors' data handling: Reference gene primers were amplified, and this amplification served to estimate nucleated cell counts. Generated by immunoSEQ multiplex PCR, the TCRdb table keeps only in-frame clones and is missing some. The V and J calls and the clone size are those of that table, but D and trimming were determined from the DNA. This sample has 350,000 to 450,000 clones, with 87% found just once.

The sequence came from a man between 35 and 55 years old in a cohort exposed to, infected with or recovered from COVID-19 (not recorded which). J is TRBJ2-3 and V is TRBV27; D is unclear. Input material: PBMCs or T cells enriched from blood (not recorded which). The CDR3 protein is CASSLRGGTDTQYF. The CDR3 nucleotides are TGTGCCAGCAGTCTCAGAGGAGGCACAGATACGCAGTATTTT.